These T cell receptor beta chains were read from a single sample in a study of T cells in narcolepsy. Generated by immunoSEQ multiplex PCR, the TCRdb table keeps only in-frame clones and is missing some. The data show around 34,000 clones, under 85% seen once. What was sequenced was memory (CD45RA-) CD4+ T cells from blood. Receptors originate from a human donor in good health. CDR3s include the opening cysteine and the closing phenylalanine or tryptophan. Each record gives: V gene, J gene, D gene, clone size, CDR3 DNA, CDR3 protein. A D gene is named only where the DNA matches it firmly. Not all rows give a size; the values are once, few, many and, for expanded clones, a class.

v_gene: TRBV12-5
j_gene: TRBJ2-7
d_gene: TRBD1
abundance: .
CDR3nt: TGTGCTAGTGGGAGACAGGGTAGCCGCTCCTACGAGCAGTACTTC
CDR3aa: CASGRQGSRSYEQYF

v_gene: TRBV5-1
j_gene: TRBJ2-5
d_gene: .
abundance: once
CDR3nt: TGCGCCAGCAGCTCGCGGACAGTCCAAGAGACCCAGTACTTC
CDR3aa: CASSSRTVQETQYF

v_gene: TRBV6-1
j_gene: TRBJ1-5
d_gene: TRBD1
abundance: few
CDR3nt: TGTGCCAGCAGGGGACAGGCTAATCAGCCCCAGCATTTT
CDR3aa: CASRGQANQPQHF

v_gene: TRBV2
j_gene: TRBJ2-1
d_gene: .
abundance: .
CDR3nt: TGTGCCGGAAGGGGGGGCGACTCCTACAATGAGCAGTTCTTC
CDR3aa: CAGRGGDSYNEQFF

v_gene: TRBV2
j_gene: TRBJ1-3
d_gene: TRBD1
abundance: .
CDR3nt: TGTGCCAGCAGCGAACAAGGGGGCACGTCTGGAAACACCATATATTTT
CDR3aa: CASSEQGGTSGNTIYF

v_gene: TRBV6-5
j_gene: TRBJ1-1
d_gene: .
abundance: .
CDR3nt: TGTGCCAGCAGTTCTCCGGCGAACACTGAAGCTTTCTTT
CDR3aa: CASSSPANTEAFF

v_gene: TRBV5-1
j_gene: TRBJ2-1
d_gene: .
abundance: .
CDR3nt: TGCGCCAGCAGCTCAGGCGGCGCTTACAATGAGCAGTTCTTC
CDR3aa: CASSSGGAYNEQFF

v_gene: TRBV19
j_gene: TRBJ2-2
d_gene: .
abundance: .
CDR3nt: TGTGCCAGTAGTCCCCGACCGGCTATAAGGTCCGGGGAGCTGTTTTTT
CDR3aa: CASSPRPAIRSGELFF

v_gene: TRBV11-3
j_gene: TRBJ2-1
d_gene: TRBD2
abundance: .
CDR3nt: TGTGCCAGCAGCTCTGGAGGACTAGCGGGGTTATACAATGAGCAGTTCTTC
CDR3aa: CASSSGGLAGLYNEQFF

v_gene: TRBV19
j_gene: TRBJ1-5
d_gene: TRBD1
abundance: .
CDR3nt: TGTGCCAGTAGTATTGGACAGGGGTTAGGCAATCAGCCCCAGCATTTT
CDR3aa: CASSIGQGLGNQPQHF

v_gene: TRBV19
j_gene: TRBJ2-2
d_gene: .
abundance: once
CDR3nt: TGTGCCAGTAGAAGGGTCACCTCAGCGAACACCGGGGAGCTGTTTTTT
CDR3aa: CASRRVTSANTGELFF

v_gene: TRBV28
j_gene: TRBJ1-3
d_gene: .
abundance: once
CDR3nt: TGTGCCAGCAGTCCGCATGCCGGGGTCTCTGGAAACACCATATATTTT
CDR3aa: CASSPHAGVSGNTIYF

v_gene: TRBV15
j_gene: TRBJ2-2
d_gene: TRBD2
abundance: .
CDR3nt: TGTGCCACCAGCAGAGAACTAGCGGGAGCCGGGGAGCTGTTTTTT
CDR3aa: CATSRELAGAGELFF

v_gene: TRBV6-6
j_gene: TRBJ1-4
d_gene: .
abundance: .
CDR3nt: TGTGCCAGCCGACAGAATGAAAAACTGTTTTTT
CDR3aa: CASRQNEKLFF

v_gene: TRBV5-1
j_gene: TRBJ1-1
d_gene: TRBD1
abundance: once
CDR3nt: TGCGCCAGCAGCTATTCAAGCCCCGGGACAGCCACTGAAGCTTTCTTT
CDR3aa: CASSYSSPGTATEAFF

v_gene: TRBV9
j_gene: TRBJ2-1
d_gene: .
abundance: .
CDR3nt: TGTGCCAGCAGCGCGAGAGGACAGATAAGTTCCTACAATGAGCAGTTCTTC
CDR3aa: CASSARGQISSYNEQFF

v_gene: TRBV11-2
j_gene: TRBJ2-7
d_gene: .
abundance: .
CDR3nt: TGTGCCAGCAGCTTAGGAAGGGACGAGCAGTACTTC
CDR3aa: CASSLGRDEQYF

v_gene: TRBV29-1
j_gene: TRBJ2-5
d_gene: .
abundance: .
CDR3nt: TGCAGCGTTCGTCCCCAAGAGACCCAGTACTTC
CDR3aa: CSVRPQETQYF

v_gene: TRBV19
j_gene: TRBJ1-2
d_gene: .
abundance: .
CDR3nt: TGTGCCAGTAGTAGCGGAGGCAACTATGGCTACACCTTC
CDR3aa: CASSSGGNYGYTF

v_gene: TRBV28
j_gene: TRBJ1-1
d_gene: .
abundance: .
CDR3nt: TGTGCCAGCAGTTTACCCATAACTGAAGCTTTCTTT
CDR3aa: CASSLPITEAFF

v_gene: TRBV7-2
j_gene: TRBJ1-6
d_gene: .
abundance: .
CDR3nt: TGTGCCAGCAGCTTAGATTGGGGGTCCGGCCGTCCCCTCCACTTT
CDR3aa: CASSLDWGSGRPLHF

v_gene: TRBV5-4
j_gene: TRBJ2-2
d_gene: .
abundance: .
CDR3nt: TGTGCCAGCAACTGGGCGCGTGTGGCCGGGGAGCTGTTTTTT
CDR3aa: CASNWARVAGELFF

v_gene: TRBV5-1
j_gene: TRBJ1-6
d_gene: .
abundance: once
CDR3nt: TGCGCCAGCAGCTTGTACCAGGGAAATTCACCCCTCCACTTT
CDR3aa: CASSLYQGNSPLHF

v_gene: TRBV9
j_gene: TRBJ2-5
d_gene: TRBD2
abundance: .
CDR3nt: TGTGCCAGCAGCGTTAGCGGGAGTGGTGAGACCCAGTACTTC
CDR3aa: CASSVSGSGETQYF

v_gene: TRBV10-3
j_gene: TRBJ1-5
d_gene: .
abundance: .
CDR3nt: TGTGCCATCAGTGATCGGTCAGGGATTGGCCAGCCCCAGCATTTT
CDR3aa: CAISDRSGIGQPQHF

v_gene: TRBV12-5
j_gene: TRBJ2-7
d_gene: TRBD2
abundance: .
CDR3nt: TGTGCTAGTGGGCTAAGTAGCGGGAGTTCTACCTCCTACGAGCAGTACTTC
CDR3aa: CASGLSSGSSTSYEQYF

v_gene: TRBV11-3
j_gene: TRBJ2-3
d_gene: TRBD1
abundance: .
CDR3nt: TGTGCCAGCAGCTTAACAGGGGCTACAGATACGCAGTATTTT
CDR3aa: CASSLTGATDTQYF

v_gene: TRBV6-6
j_gene: TRBJ1-5
d_gene: .
abundance: .
CDR3nt: TGTGCCAGCAGCCCCGACAGGCGGAATCAGCCCCAGCATTTT
CDR3aa: CASSPDRRNQPQHF

v_gene: TRBV11-2
j_gene: TRBJ1-6
d_gene: .
abundance: .
CDR3nt: TGTGCCAGCAGCTTCGGACGTTTAACCAATTCACCCCTCCACTTT
CDR3aa: CASSFGRLTNSPLHF

v_gene: TRBV25-1
j_gene: TRBJ2-7
d_gene: .
abundance: .
CDR3nt: TGTGCCAGCAGTGAATCAGGGTCCCAGTACTTC
CDR3aa: CASSESGSQYF

v_gene: TRBV5-6
j_gene: TRBJ1-1
d_gene: .
abundance: .
CDR3nt: TGTGCCAGCAGCCCCGCACGATCAGGGGTGGGAGACACTGAAGCTTTCTTT
CDR3aa: CASSPARSGVGDTEAFF

v_gene: TRBV5-1
j_gene: TRBJ2-3
d_gene: .
abundance: .
CDR3nt: TGCGCCAGCAGCCTAGGGGAAAGCACAGATACGCAGTATTTT
CDR3aa: CASSLGESTDTQYF

v_gene: TRBV6-5
j_gene: TRBJ1-3
d_gene: TRBD1
abundance: .
CDR3nt: TGTGCCAGCAGCACACAGGGGGCGCTCAGAAACACCATATATTTT
CDR3aa: CASSTQGALRNTIYF

v_gene: TRBV7-2
j_gene: TRBJ2-3
d_gene: TRBD2
abundance: .
CDR3nt: TGTGCCAGCACTCTAGCGGGAAGGACTAGCACAGATACGCAGTATTTT
CDR3aa: CASTLAGRTSTDTQYF

v_gene: TRBV6-1
j_gene: TRBJ1-1
d_gene: .
abundance: .
CDR3nt: TGTGCCAGCAGCCGCGGGCGGGTGACGTACACTGAAGCTTTCTTT
CDR3aa: CASSRGRVTYTEAFF

v_gene: TRBV27
j_gene: TRBJ1-2
d_gene: .
abundance: .
CDR3nt: TGTGCCAGCAGTTCCAGGGACACCTATGGCTACACCTTC
CDR3aa: CASSSRDTYGYTF

v_gene: TRBV6-5
j_gene: TRBJ2-3
d_gene: .
abundance: .
CDR3nt: TGTGCCAGCAGTTATTCGTTAGGGGCAGATACGCAGTATTTT
CDR3aa: CASSYSLGADTQYF

v_gene: TRBV10-3
j_gene: TRBJ2-6
d_gene: .
abundance: .
CDR3nt: TGTGCCATCAGTGAGTCAACAGGGAGCTCTGGGGCCAACGTCCTGACTTTC
CDR3aa: CAISESTGSSGANVLTF

v_gene: TRBV29-1
j_gene: TRBJ1-2
d_gene: .
abundance: .
CDR3nt: TGCAGCGTTGGGGGTGGCTACACCTTC
CDR3aa: CSVGGGYTF

v_gene: TRBV29-1
j_gene: TRBJ1-1
d_gene: TRBD1
abundance: .
CDR3nt: TGCAGCGGGGGACAGGGTGGCATGAACACTGAAGCTTTCTTT
CDR3aa: CSGGQGGMNTEAFF